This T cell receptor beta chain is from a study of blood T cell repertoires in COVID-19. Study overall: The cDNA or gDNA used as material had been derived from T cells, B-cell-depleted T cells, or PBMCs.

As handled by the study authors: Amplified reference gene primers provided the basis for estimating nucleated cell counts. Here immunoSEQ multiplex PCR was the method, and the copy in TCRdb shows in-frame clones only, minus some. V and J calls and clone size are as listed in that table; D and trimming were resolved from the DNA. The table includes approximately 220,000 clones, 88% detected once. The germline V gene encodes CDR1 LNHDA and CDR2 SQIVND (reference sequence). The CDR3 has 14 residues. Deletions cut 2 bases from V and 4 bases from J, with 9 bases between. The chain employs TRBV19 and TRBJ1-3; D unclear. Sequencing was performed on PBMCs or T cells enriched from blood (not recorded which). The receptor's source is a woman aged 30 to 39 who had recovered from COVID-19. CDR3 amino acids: CASSILEVGNTIYF. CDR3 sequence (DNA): TGTGCCAGTAGTATACTTGAGGTCGGAAACACCATATATTTT.